This T cell receptor (beta chain) was obtained from a study of CD4 and CD8 cells across lung adenocarcinoma regions. TCRdb called the PCR reads again in MiXCR, with one record for every CDR3 protein. The profile shows fewer than 10,000 distinct CDR3 sequences, less than 70% of them singletons. Germline values: CDR1 MNHNS, CDR2 SASEGT. The CDR3 is 12 residues long. V was shortened by 10 bases and J by 6 bases, with 10 bases between the two germline ends. Donors had localized lung adenocarcinoma, a non-small cell lung cancer. This clonotype was observed many times. The sample was CD8+ T cells from the center of a lung tumor. The receptor's source is a female donor with lung adenocarcinoma. The CD4 and CD8 labels of this study may be unreliable. This chain uses TRBV6-1 with TRBJ1-6; D might be TRBD1 (6 bases). The CDR3 loop is CAIQQGNSPLHF. The CDR3 DNA reads TGTGCCATACAACAGGGTAATTCACCCCTCCACTTT.